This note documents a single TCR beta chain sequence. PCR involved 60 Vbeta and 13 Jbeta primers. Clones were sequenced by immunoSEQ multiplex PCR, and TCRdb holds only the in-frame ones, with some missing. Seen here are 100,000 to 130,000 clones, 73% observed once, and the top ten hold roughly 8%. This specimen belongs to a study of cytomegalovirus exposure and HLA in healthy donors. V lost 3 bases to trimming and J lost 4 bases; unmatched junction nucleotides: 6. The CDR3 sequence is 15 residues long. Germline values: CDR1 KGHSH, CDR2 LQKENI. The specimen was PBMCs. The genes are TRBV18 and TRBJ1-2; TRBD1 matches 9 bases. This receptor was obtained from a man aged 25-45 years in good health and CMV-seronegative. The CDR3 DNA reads TGTGCCAGCTCACCCGGGACAGGGAATCTCTATGGCTACACCTTC. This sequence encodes CASSPGTGNLYGYTF.